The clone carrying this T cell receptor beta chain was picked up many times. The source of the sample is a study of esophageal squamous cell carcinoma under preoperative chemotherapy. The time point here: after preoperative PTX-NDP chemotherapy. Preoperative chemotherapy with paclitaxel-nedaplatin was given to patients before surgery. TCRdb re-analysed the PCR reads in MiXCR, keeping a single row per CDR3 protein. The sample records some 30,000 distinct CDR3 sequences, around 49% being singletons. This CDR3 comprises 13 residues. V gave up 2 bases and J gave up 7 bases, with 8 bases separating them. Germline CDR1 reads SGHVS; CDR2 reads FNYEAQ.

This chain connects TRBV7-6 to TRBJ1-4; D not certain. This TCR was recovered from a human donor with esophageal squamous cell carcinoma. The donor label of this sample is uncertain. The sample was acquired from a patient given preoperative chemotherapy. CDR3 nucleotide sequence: TGTGCCAGCAGCTTACGCCGAGGTGAAAAACTGTTTTTT. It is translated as CASSLRRGEKLFF.